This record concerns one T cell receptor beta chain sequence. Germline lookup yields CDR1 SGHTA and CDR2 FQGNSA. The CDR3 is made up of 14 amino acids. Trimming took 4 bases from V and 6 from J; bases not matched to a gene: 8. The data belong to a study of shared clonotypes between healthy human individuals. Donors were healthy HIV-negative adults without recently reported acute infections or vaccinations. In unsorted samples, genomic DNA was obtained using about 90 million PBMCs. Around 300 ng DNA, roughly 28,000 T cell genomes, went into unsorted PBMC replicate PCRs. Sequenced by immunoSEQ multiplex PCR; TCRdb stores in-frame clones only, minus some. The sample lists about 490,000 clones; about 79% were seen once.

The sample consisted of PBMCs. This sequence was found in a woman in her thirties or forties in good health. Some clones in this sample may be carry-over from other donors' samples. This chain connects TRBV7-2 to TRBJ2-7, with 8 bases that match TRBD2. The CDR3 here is CASSWLGRAVEQYF. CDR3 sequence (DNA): TGTGCCAGCAGCTGGCTCGGGAGGGCTGTCGAGCAGTACTTC.